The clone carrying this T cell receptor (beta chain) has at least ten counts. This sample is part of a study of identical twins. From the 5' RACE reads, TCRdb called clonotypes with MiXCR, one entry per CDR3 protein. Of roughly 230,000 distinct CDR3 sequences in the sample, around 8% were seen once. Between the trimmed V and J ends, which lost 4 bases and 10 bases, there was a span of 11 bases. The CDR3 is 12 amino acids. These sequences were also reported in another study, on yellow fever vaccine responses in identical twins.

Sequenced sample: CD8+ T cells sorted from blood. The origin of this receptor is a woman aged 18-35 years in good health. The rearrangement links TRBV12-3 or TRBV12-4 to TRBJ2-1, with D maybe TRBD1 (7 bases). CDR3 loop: CASSSGGGEQFF. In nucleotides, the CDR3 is TGTGCCAGCAGTTCAGGGGGAGGAGAGCAGTTCTTC.